These 5 T cell receptor beta chains came from one sample sequenced in a study of cytomegalovirus exposure and HLA in healthy donors. The PCR ran on 60 Vbeta and 13 Jbeta primers. Clones were sequenced by immunoSEQ multiplex PCR, and TCRdb holds only the in-frame ones, with some missing. The sample holds around 110,000 clones, 60% to 80% seen once. Sample: PBMCs. The receptors come from a boy younger than 18 in good health and CMV-seronegative.

This rearrangement joins TRBV7-9 to TRBJ1-1; no firm D call. The CDR3 contains 13 residues. Germline V gene lookup returns CDR1 SEHNR and CDR2 FQNEAQ (reference sequence). Trimming pared 1 base from V and 5 bases from J, leaving 8 bases between. In nucleotides, the CDR3 is TGTGCCAGCAGCTTAGGGGTCGGGACTGAAGCTTTCTTT. Translated, it gives CASSLGVGTEAFF.

The genes are TRBV29-1 and TRBJ1-2; a possible D gene is TRBD1 (6 bases). The CDR3 spans 12 residues. V dropped 4 bases and J dropped 4 bases, with 10 bases sitting between them. CDR1 and CDR2 from the germline V gene are SQVTM and ANQGSEA. Here the CDR3 DNA reads TGCAGCGTTGTAGGGGGTAGCTATGGCTACACCTTC. Encoded protein: CSVVGGSYGYTF.

This chain connects TRBV2 to TRBJ2-3, with D possibly matching TRBD1 (6 bases). The V end was cut by 8 bases, the J end by 4 bases, with 19 bases between. Germline-derived CDR1 and CDR2 are SNHLY and FYNNEI. The CDR3 totals 15 residues. The DNA of the CDR3 is TGTGCCAGCGAGGAGCCCCAGGGGAACTCAGATACGCAGTATTTT. Its protein is CASEEPQGNSDTQYF.

Only a few counts were recorded for this clone. The chain carries TRBV10-2 and TRBJ2-2, with 7 bases aligning to TRBD1. V dropped 8 bases and J dropped 2; count of bases not matched to a gene: 2. Looked up from germline, CDR1 is WSHSY and CDR2 is SAAADI. This CDR3 spans 13 amino acids. CDR3: CASGDSNTGELFF. The CDR3, as DNA: TGCGCCAGCGGGGACAGCAACACCGGGGAGCTGTTTTTT.

V gene TRBV6-1 combines with J gene TRBJ1-1; D possibly corresponds to TRBD1 (6 bases). Germline CDR1 is MNHNS and CDR2 is SASEGT. V lost 7 bases, J lost 7 bases, and 22 bases lay in between. The CDR3 has 15 amino acids. In DNA form, the CDR3 reads TGTGCCAGCAACACAGTCCGGACAGCTGGGGATGAAGCTTTCTTT. Translation: CASNTVRTAGDEAFF.